This TCR beta chain was captured in a study of blood T cell repertoires in COVID-19. Study at large: The origin of the acute and convalescent COVID-19 samples was the United States, Italy and Spain.

Here immunoSEQ multiplex PCR was the method, and the copy in TCRdb shows in-frame clones only, minus some. The sample lists about 260,000 clones; approximately 90% were seen once. Individuals drawn from around 25 US areas were about 18 to 95 years old. Germline CDR1 reads ENHRY; CDR2 reads SYGVKD. Unmatched junction bases numbered 8, after V lost 6 bases and J lost 3 bases. This CDR3 spans 14 amino acids. The specimen sequenced was PBMCs or T cells enriched from blood (not recorded which). V and J are TRBV10-3 and TRBJ2-7; 7 bases match TRBD1. The clonotype comes from a man aged 40-55 years who had been exposed to COVID-19. The CDR3: CAIRDTGTDYEQYF. CDR3 DNA: TGTGCCATCAGAGACACCGGGACAGACTACGAGCAGTACTTC.